This T cell receptor (beta chain) is drawn from a study of cytomegalovirus exposure and HLA in healthy donors. As for the study in general: Unique TCRs from HLA-typed donors, 80 million to 90 million of them, were held in an early data release. Findings and caveats of the study: It was reportedly the case that the classifier diagnosed cytomegalovirus status with high specificity and sensitivity. When the data were analyzed later, several of the most significant clusters appeared to be linked to common viral pathogens.

This clone occurred many times. Its specificity is not known. The V and J ends lost 3 bases and 0 bases respectively, with 7 bases between them. CDR1 is SGHNT and CDR2 is YYREEE in the germline V gene (reference sequence). This CDR3 is built from 14 residues. The PCR was carried out with 60 Vbeta primers and 13 Jbeta primers. Assay used: immunoSEQ multiplex PCR; TCRdb lists only in-frame clones, some missing. There are 110,000 to 150,000 clones in the sample; 77% occur only once, and approximately 1.5% lies in the top ten. The source of this sequence is a female donor in good health and CMV-seronegative. Material for sequencing was PBMCs. The chain links TRBV5-4 to TRBJ2-4; D is undetermined. The DNA for the CDR3 is TGTGCCAGCAGCTCGAGGCTAGCCAAAAACATTCAGTACTTC. It translates to CASSSRLAKNIQYF.